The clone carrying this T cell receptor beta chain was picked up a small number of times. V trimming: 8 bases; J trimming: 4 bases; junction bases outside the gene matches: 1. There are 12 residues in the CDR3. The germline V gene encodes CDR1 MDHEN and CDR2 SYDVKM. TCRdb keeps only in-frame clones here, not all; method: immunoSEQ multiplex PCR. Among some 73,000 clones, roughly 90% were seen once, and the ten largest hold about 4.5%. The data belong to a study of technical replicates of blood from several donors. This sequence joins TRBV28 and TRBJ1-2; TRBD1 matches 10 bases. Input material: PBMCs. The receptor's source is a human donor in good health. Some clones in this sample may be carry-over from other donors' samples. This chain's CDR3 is CASGTGAYGYTF. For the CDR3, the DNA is TGTGCCAGCGGGACAGGGGCCTATGGCTACACCTTC.